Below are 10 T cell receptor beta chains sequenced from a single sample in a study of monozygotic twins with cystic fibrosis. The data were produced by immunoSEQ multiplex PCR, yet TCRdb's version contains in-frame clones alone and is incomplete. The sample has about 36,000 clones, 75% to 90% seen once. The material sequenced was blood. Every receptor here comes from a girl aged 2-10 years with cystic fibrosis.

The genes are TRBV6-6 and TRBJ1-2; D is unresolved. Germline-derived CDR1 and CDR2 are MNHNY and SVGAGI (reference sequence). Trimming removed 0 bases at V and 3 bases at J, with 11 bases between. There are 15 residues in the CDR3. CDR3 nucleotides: TGTGCCAGCAGTTACTCGAAAGGGTCTGACTATGGCTACACCTTC. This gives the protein CASSYSKGSDYGYTF.

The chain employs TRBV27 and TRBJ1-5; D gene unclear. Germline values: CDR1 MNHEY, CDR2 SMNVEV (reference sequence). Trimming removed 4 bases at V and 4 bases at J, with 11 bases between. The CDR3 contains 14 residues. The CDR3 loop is CASSSPSANQPQHF. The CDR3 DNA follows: TGTGCCAGCAGTTCGCCCAGCGCTAATCAGCCCCAGCATTTT.

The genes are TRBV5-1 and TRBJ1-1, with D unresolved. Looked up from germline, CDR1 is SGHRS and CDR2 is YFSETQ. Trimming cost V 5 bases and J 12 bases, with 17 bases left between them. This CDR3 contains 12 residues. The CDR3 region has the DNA TGCGCCAGCAGGGACGTGGGCCCAGAAACTTTCTTT. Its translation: CASRDVGPETFF.

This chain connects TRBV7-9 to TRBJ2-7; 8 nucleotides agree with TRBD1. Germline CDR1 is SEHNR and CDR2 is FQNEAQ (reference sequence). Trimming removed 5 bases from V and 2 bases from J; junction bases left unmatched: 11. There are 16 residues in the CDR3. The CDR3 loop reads CASSRDGQGSAYEQYF. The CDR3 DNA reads TGTGCCAGCAGCCGGGATGGACAGGGTAGCGCCTACGAGCAGTACTTC.

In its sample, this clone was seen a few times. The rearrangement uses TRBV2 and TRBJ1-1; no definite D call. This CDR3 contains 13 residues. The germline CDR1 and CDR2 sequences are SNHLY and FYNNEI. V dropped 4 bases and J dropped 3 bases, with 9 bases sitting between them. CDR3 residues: CASSVSQHTEAFF. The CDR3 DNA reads TGTGCCAGCAGTGTGAGTCAGCACACTGAAGCTTTCTTT.

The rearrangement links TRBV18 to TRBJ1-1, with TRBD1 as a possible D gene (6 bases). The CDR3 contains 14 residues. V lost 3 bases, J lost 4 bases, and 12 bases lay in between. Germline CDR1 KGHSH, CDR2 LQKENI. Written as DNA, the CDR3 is TGTGCCAGCTCACCGAGGGGGGGGCGCACTGAAGCTTTCTTT. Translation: CASSPRGGRTEAFF.

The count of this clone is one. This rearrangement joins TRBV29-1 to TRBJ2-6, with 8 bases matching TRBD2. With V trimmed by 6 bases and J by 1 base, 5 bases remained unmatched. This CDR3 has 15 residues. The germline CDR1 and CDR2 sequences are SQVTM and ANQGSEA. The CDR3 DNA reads TGCAGCGTGGGGACTAGGGGTTCTGGGGCCAACGTCCTGACTTTC. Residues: CSVGTRGSGANVLTF.

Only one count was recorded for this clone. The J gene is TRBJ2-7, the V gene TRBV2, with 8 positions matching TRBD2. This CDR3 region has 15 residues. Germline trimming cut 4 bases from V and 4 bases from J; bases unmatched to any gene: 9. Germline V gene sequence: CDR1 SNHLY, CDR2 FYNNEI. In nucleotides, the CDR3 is TGTGCCAGCAGTGTACAAGCGGGGGTCTTATACGAGCAGTACTTC. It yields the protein CASSVQAGVLYEQYF.

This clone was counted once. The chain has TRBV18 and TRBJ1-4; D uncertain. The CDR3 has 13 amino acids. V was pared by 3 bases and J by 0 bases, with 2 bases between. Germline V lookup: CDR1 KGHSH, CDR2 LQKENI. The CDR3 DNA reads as TGTGCCAGCTCACCGGCAACTAATGAAAAACTGTTTTTT. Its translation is CASSPATNEKLFF.

CDR3 sequence reads: CASSLTTTNEKLFF. The DNA of the CDR3 is TGCGCCAGCAGCTTGACAACAACTAATGAAAAACTGTTTTTT. J is TRBJ1-4 and V is TRBV5-1; D gene uncertain. The CDR3 loop spans 14 amino acids. CDR1 is SGHRS, CDR2 YFSETQ, per germline. The V end was cut by 1 base, the J end by 0 bases, with 4 bases between.